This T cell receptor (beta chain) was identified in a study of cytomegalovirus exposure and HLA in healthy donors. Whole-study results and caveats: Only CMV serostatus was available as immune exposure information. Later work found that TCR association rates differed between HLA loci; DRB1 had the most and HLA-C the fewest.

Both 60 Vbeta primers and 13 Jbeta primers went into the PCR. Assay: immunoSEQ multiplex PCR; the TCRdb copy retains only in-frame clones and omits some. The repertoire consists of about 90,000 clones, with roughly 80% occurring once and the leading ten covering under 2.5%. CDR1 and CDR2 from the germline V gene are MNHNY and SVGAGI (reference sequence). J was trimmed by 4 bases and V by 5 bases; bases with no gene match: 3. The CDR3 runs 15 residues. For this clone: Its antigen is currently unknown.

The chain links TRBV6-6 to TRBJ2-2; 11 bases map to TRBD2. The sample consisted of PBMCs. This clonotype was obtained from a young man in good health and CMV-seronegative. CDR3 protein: CASSRGTSGTGELFF. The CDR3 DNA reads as TGTGCCAGCAGTCGCGGGACTAGCGGCACCGGGGAGCTGTTTTTT.